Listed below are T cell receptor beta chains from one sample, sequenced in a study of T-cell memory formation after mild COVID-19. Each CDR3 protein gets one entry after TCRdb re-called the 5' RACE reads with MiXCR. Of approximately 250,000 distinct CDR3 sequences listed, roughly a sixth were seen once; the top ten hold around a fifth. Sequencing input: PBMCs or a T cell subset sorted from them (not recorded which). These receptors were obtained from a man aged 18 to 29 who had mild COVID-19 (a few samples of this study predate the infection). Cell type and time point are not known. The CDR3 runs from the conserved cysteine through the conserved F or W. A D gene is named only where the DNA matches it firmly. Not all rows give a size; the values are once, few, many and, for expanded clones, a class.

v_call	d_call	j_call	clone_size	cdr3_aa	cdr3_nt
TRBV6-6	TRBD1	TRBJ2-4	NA	CASSGQGAIYIQYF	TGTGCCAGCAGTGGACAGGGAGCTATATACATTCAGTACTTC
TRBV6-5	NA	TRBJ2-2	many	CASSYSRLANTGELFF	TGTGCCAGCAGTTACTCGAGGTTGGCGAACACCGGGGAGCTGTTTTTT
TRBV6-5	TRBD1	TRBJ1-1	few	CASSFGTGANTEAFF	TGTGCCAGCAGTTTCGGGACAGGGGCTAACACTGAAGCTTTCTTT
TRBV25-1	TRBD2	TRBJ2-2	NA	CASSEGLAELNTGELFF	TGTGCCAGCAGTGAGGGACTAGCGGAACTGAACACCGGGGAGCTGTTTTTT
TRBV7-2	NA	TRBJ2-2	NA	CASSLAENTGELFF	TGTGCCAGCAGCTTAGCAGAGAACACCGGGGAGCTGTTTTTT
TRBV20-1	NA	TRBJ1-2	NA	CSATTRPQGSGYTF	TGCAGTGCTACTACAAGACCTCAGGGGAGTGGCTACACCTTC
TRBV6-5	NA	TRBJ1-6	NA	CASSSLASNSPLHF	TGTGCCAGCAGTTCCCTCGCAAGCAATTCACCCCTCCACTTT
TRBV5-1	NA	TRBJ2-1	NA	CASMGGPGNEQFF	TGCGCCAGCATGGGGGGGCCGGGGAATGAGCAGTTCTTC
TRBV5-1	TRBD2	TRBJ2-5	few	CASSLLAGGPETQYF	TGCGCCAGCAGCTTACTAGCGGGGGGGCCGGAGACCCAGTACTTC
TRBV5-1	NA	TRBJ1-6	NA	CASSLGNTGNSPLHF	TGCGCCAGCAGCTTGGGAAACACTGGGAATTCACCCCTCCACTTT
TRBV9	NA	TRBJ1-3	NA	CASSVAPWNTIYF	TGTGCCAGCAGCGTAGCACCGTGGAACACCATATATTTT
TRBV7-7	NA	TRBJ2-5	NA	CASSNRPVEGETQYF	TGTGCTAGCAGTAATAGACCAGTTGAGGGGGAGACCCAGTACTTC
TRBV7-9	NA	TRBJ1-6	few	CASSLALGESYNSPLHF	TGTGCCAGCAGCTTAGCGCTAGGAGAGAGCTATAATTCACCCCTCCACTTT
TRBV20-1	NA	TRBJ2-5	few	CSARNRETQYF	TGCAGTGCTCGGAATCGGGAGACCCAGTACTTC
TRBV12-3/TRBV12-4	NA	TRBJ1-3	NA	CASSLGMARISGNTIYF	TGTGCCAGCAGTTTGGGGATGGCCCGCATCTCTGGAAACACCATATATTTT
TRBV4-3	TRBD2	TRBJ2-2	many	CASSQASGGAGELFF	TGCGCCAGCAGCCAAGCTAGCGGGGGGGCCGGGGAGCTGTTTTTT
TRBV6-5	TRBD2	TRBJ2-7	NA	CASSYLETSPYEQYF	TGTGCCAGCAGTTATCTTGAGACTAGCCCCTACGAGCAGTACTTC
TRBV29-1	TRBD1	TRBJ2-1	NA	CSVSRQGTYNEQFF	TGCAGCGTTTCTAGACAGGGGACCTACAATGAGCAGTTCTTC
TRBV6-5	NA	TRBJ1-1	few	CASSGPRGGNTEAFF	TGTGCCAGCAGTGGCCCCAGGGGAGGAAACACTGAAGCTTTCTTT
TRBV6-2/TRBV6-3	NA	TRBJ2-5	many	CASKPDRGSDQYF	TGTGCCAGCAAGCCGGACCGGGGGAGTGACCAGTACTTC
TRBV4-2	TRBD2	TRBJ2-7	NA	CASSQGGGPYEQYF	TGTGCCAGCAGCCAAGGGGGGGGTCCCTACGAGCAGTACTTC
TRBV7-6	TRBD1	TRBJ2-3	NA	CASSSPGRGPTDTQYF	TGTGCCAGCAGCTCCCCAGGTAGGGGGCCCACAGATACGCAGTATTTT
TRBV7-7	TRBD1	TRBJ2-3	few	CASSRGTGGLRDTQYF	TGTGCCAGCAGCAGAGGGACAGGGGGGTTAAGAGATACGCAGTATTTT
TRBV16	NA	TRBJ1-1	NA	CASSQASGLGVFF	TGTGCCAGCAGCCAAGCTTCGGGGTTAGGGGTTTTCTTT
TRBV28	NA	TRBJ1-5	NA	CASRPHVLAYSNQPQHF	TGTGCCAGCAGACCCCATGTTCTGGCCTATAGCAATCAGCCCCAGCATTTT
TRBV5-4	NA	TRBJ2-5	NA	CASSIHETQYF	TGTGCCAGCAGCATCCACGAGACCCAGTACTTC
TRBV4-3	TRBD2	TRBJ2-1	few	CASSQDFGTSGVREQFF	TGCGCCAGCAGCCAAGATTTTGGGACTAGCGGGGTCAGAGAGCAGTTCTTC
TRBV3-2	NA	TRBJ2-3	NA	CASSQDRATRTDTQYF	TGTGCCAGCAGCCAAGATCGCGCAACACGAACAGATACGCAGTATTTT
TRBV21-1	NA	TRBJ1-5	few	CASSKVTEGEGQPQHF	TGTGCCAGCAGCAAAGTCACGGAGGGGGAGGGCCAGCCCCAGCATTTT
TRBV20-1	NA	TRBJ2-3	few	CSATEADTQYF	TGCAGTGCAACCGAAGCAGATACGCAGTATTTT
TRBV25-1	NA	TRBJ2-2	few	CASSPPLGTGELFF	TGTGCCAGCAGTCCCCCCCTTGGGACCGGGGAGCTGTTTTTT
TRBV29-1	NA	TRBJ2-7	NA	CSVAPTGSGGYEQYF	TGCAGCGTTGCGCCGACAGGCTCGGGCGGCTACGAGCAGTACTTC
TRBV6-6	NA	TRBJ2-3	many	CASSSRTSSDTQYF	TGTGCCAGCAGTTCCCGAACTAGCTCCGATACGCAGTATTTT
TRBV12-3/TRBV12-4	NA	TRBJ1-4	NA	CASSRQGTNEKLFF	TGTGCCAGCAGCCGTCAGGGTACTAATGAAAAACTGTTTTTT
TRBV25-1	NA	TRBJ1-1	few	CASSDQGESTEAFF	TGTGCCAGCAGTGATCAGGGTGAGTCTACTGAAGCTTTCTTT
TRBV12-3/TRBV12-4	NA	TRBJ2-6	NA	CASSQLGQSSSGANVLTF	TGTGCCAGCAGTCAATTAGGACAGAGTAGCTCTGGGGCCAACGTCCTGACTTTC
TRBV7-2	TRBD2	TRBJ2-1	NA	CASSPTWRGGENEQFF	TGTGCCAGCAGTCCCACCTGGCGGGGGGGCGAAAATGAGCAGTTCTTC
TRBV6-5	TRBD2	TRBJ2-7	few	CASSYRLAGLDEQYF	TGTGCCAGCAGTTACCGTCTAGCGGGGCTCGACGAGCAGTACTTC
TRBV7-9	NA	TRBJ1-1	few	CASSFPGTEAFF	TGTGCCAGCAGCTTCCCCGGGACTGAAGCTTTCTTT
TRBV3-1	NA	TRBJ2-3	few	CASSQQGDTQYF	TGTGCCAGCAGCCAACAGGGTGATACGCAGTATTTT
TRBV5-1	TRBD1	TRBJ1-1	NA	CASSSGQGARSNTEAFF	TGCGCCAGCAGCTCCGGACAGGGGGCGAGATCGAACACTGAAGCTTTCTTT